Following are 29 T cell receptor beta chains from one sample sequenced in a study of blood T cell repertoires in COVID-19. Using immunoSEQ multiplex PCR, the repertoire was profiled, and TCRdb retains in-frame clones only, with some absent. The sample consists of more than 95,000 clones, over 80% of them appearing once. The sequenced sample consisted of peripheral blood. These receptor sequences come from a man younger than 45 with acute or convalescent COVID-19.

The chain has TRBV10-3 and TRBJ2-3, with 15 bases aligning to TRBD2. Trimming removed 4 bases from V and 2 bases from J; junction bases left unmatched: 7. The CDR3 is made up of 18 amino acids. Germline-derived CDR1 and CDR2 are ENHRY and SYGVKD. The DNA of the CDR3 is TGTGCCATCAGTGGGGGGACTAGCGGGAGGACCCTCACAGATACGCAGTATTTT. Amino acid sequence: CAISGGTSGRTLTDTQYF.

The CDR3 DNA is TGCGCCAGCAGCTTGGAAGGCCAGGGTTTTAGTAATTCACCCCTCCACTTT. Encoded protein: CASSLEGQGFSNSPLHF. This chain joins TRBV5-1 and TRBJ1-6; weak D call: TRBD1 (5 bases). Germline values: CDR1 SGHRS, CDR2 YFSETQ. The CDR3 is made up of 17 amino acids. V was clipped by 0 bases and J by 6 bases, with 16 bases between them.

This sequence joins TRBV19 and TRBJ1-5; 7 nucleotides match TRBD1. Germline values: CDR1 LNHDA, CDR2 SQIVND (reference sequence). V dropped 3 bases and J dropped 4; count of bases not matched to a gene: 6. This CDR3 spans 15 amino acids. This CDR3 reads CASSISLGQNQPQHF. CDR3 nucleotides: TGTGCCAGTAGTATTTCGCTGGGACAGAATCAGCCCCAGCATTTT.

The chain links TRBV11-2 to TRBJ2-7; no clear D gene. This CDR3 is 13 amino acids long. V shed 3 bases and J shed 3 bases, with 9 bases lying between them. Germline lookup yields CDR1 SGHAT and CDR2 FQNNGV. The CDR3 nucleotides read TGTGCCAGCAGCTTCACATCGGGCTACGAGCAGTACGTC. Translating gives CASSFTSGYEQYV.

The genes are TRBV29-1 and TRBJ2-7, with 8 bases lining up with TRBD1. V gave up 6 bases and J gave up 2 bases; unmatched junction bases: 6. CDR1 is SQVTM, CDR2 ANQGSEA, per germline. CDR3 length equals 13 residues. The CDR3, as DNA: TGCAGCGTCCTAACGGACAGGGCCTACGAGCAGTACTTC. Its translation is CSVLTDRAYEQYF.

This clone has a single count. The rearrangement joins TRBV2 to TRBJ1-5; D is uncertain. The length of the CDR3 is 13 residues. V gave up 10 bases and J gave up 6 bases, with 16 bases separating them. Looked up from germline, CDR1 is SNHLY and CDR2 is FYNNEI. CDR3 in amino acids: CATSGTEGQPQHF. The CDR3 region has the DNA TGTGCCACCTCGGGTACCGAGGGTCAGCCCCAGCATTTT.

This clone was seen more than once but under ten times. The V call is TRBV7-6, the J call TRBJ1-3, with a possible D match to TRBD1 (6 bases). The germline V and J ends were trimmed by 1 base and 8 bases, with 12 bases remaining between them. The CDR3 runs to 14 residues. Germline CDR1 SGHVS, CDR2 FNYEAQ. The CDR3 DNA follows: TGTGCCAGCAGCTTAGGAGGGGGTCCCGACACCATATATTTT. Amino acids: CASSLGGGPDTIYF.

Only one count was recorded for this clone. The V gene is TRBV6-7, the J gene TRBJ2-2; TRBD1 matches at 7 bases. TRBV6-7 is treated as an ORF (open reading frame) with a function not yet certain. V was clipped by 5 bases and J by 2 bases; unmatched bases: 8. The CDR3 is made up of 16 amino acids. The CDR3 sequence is CASSIGTVNNTGELFF. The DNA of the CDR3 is TGTGCCAGCAGTATTGGGACAGTAAACAACACCGGGGAGCTGTTTTTT.

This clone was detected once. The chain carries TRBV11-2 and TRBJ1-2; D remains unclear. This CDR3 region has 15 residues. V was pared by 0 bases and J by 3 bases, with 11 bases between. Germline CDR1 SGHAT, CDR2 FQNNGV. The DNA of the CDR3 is TGTGCCAGCAGCTTAGATAGCGCCGGATACTATGGCTACACCTTC. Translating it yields CASSLDSAGYYGYTF.

CDR3: CASSLSTDTQYF. The CDR3 DNA reads TGTGCCAGCAGCCTGAGCACAGATACGCAGTATTTT. J is TRBJ2-3 and V is TRBV7-6; D uncertain. CDR3 length equals 12 residues. V lost 5 bases and J 0 bases, leaving 3 bases between the germline ends. The germline V gene has CDR1 SGHVS and CDR2 FNYEAQ.

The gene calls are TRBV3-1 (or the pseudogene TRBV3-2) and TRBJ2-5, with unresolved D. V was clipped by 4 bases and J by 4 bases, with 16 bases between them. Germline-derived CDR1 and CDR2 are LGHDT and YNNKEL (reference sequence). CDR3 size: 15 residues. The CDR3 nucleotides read TGTGCCAGCAGCCGATTGCCCCTATCTGGAGAGACCCAGTACTTC. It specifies CASSRLPLSGETQYF.

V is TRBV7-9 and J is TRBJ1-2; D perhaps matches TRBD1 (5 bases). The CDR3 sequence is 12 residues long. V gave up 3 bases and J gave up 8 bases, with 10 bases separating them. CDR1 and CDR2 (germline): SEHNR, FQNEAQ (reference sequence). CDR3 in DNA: TGTGCCAGCAGCTTCAGGGAAGGCGGCTACACCTTC. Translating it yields CASSFREGGYTF.

The CDR3 reads CASSTSGLTDTQYF. CDR3 in DNA: TGTGCCAGCTCCACGTCGGGACTCACAGATACGCAGTATTTT. J is TRBJ2-3 and V is TRBV18; the D gene is possibly TRBD2 (6 bases). Germline CDR1 KGHSH, CDR2 LQKENI. The germline V and J ends were trimmed by 6 bases and 2 bases, with 12 bases remaining between them. The CDR3 runs to 14 residues.

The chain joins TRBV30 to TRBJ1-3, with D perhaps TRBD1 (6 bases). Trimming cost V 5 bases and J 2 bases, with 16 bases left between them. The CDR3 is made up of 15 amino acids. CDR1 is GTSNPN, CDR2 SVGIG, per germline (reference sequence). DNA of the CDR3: TGTGCCTGGGGGCGGGGGGCGATGACTGGAAACACCATATATTTT. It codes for CAWGRGAMTGNTIYF.

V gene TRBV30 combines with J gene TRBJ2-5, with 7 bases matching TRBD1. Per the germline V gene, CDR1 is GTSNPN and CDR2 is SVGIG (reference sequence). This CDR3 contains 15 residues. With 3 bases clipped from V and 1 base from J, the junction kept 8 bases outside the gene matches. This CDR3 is CAWRGGGRLQETQYF. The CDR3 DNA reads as TGTGCCTGGAGAGGGGGCGGCAGACTCCAAGAGACCCAGTACTTC.

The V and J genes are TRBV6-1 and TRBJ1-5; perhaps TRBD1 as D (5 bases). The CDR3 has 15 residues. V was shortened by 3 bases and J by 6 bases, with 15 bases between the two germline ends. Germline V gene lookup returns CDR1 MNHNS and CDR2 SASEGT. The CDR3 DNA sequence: TGTGCCAGCAGTGATTTTGGGGCAGGGCGTCAGCCCCAGCATTTT. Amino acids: CASSDFGAGRQPQHF.

In DNA form, the CDR3 reads TGTGCCAGCAGTGAAGCGCTTCGCGGGAGAGGAGATGAGCAGTTCTTC. Protein product: CASSEALRGRGDEQFF. V and J are TRBV2 and TRBJ2-1, with 7 nucleotides matching TRBD2. Germline V gives CDR1 SNHLY, CDR2 FYNNEI. The CDR3 contains 16 residues. The V and J ends lost 0 bases and 8 bases, in that order; junction bases with no gene match: 10.

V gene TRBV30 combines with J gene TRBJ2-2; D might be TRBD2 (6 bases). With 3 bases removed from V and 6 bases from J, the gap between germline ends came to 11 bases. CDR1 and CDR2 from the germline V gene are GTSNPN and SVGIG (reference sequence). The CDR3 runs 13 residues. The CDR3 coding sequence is TGTGCCTGGAGCCAGACTAGTGCCGGGGAGCTGTTTTTT. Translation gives CAWSQTSAGELFF.

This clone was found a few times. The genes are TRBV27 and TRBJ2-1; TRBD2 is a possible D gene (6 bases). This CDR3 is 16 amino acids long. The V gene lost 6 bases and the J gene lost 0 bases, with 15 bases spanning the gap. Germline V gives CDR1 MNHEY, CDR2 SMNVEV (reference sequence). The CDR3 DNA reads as TGTGCCAGCAGGGTCAGACTAGAGAGCTCCTACAATGAGCAGTTCTTC. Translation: CASRVRLESSYNEQFF.

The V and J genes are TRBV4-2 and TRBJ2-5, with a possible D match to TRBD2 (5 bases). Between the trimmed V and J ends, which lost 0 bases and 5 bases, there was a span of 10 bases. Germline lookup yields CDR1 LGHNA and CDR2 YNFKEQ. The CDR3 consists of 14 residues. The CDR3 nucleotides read TGTGCCAGCAGCCAAGAGGTCAGAGGGGAGACCCAGTACTTC. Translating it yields CASSQEVRGETQYF.

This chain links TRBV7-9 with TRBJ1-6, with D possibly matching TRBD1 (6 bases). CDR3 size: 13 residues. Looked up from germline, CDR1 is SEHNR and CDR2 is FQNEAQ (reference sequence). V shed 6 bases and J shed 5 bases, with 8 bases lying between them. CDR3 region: CASRQGHNSPLHF. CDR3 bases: TGTGCCAGCAGACAGGGACATAATTCACCCCTCCACTTT.

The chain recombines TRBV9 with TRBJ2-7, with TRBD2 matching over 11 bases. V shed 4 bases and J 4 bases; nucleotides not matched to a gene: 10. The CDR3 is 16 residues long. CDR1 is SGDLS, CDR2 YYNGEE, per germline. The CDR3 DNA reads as TGTGCCAGCAGCCCGCTAGCGGGGGGCCCCTCGTACGAGCAGTACTTC. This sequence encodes CASSPLAGGPSYEQYF.

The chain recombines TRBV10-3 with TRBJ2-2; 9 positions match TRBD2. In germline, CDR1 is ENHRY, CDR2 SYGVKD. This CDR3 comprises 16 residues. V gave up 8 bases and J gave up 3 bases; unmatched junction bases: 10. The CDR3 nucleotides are TGTGCCATCCGGCTTGGGGTAGCGGGGGACACCGGGGAGCTGTTTTTT. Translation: CAIRLGVAGDTGELFF.

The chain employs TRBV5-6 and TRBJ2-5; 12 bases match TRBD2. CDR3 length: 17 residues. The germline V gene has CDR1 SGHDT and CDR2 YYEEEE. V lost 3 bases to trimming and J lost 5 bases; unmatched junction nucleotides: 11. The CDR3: CASSSAASGRGWETQYF. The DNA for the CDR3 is TGTGCCAGCAGCTCGGCGGCTAGCGGGAGGGGATGGGAGACCCAGTACTTC.

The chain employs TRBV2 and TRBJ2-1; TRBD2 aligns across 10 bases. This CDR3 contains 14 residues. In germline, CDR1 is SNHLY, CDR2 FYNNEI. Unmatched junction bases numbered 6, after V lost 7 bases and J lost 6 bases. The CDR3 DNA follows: TGTGCCAGCAACCGACTAGCGGGCACCAATGAGCAGTTCTTC. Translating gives CASNRLAGTNEQFF.

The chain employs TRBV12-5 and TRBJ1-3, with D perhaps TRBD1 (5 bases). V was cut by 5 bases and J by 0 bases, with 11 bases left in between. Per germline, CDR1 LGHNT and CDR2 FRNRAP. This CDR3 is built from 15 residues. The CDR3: CASGAGSISGNTIYF. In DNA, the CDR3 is TGTGCTAGTGGTGCAGGGTCTATCTCTGGAAACACCATATATTTT.

The DNA of the CDR3 is TGTGCCAGCAGCGCCATAGCTGCTAACTATGGCTACACCTTC. Encoded protein: CASSAIAANYGYTF. This chain links TRBV7-9 with TRBJ1-2; D is unclear. Trimming cost V 5 bases and J 0 bases, with 10 bases left between them. The germline V gene has CDR1 SEHNR and CDR2 FQNEAQ (reference sequence). The CDR3 spans 14 residues.

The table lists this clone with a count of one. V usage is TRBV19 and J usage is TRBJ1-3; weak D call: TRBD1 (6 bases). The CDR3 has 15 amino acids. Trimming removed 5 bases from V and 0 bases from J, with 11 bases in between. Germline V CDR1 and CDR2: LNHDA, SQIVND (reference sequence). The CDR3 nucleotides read TGTGCCAGTAGTTTGGACAGAAGCTCTGGAAACACCATATATTTT. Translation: CASSLDRSSGNTIYF.

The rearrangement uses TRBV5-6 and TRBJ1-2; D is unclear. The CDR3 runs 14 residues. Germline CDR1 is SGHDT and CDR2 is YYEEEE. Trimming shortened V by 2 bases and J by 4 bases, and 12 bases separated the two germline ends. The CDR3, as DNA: TGTGCCAGCAGCTTATCGGGGAGCCTCTATGGCTACACCTTC. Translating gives CASSLSGSLYGYTF.